This TCR beta chain was found in a study of Ad26.COV2.S vaccination and SARS-CoV-2 variants. The repertoire was sequenced with immunoSEQ multiplex PCR; TCRdb's copy has only in-frame clones and lacks some. This table holds under 150,000 clones, about nine tenths found once. The CDR3 loop spans 16 amino acids. CDR1 and CDR2 (germline): SGHDN, FVKESK. Trimming removed 1 base from V and 5 bases from J; junction bases left unmatched: 4. Study-level findings and limits: Using TCR breadth and depth analyses may have led to underestimated total T cell responses.

This clone was recorded once. The antigen is undetermined. Sequences were derived from peripheral blood, sampled after recovery from COVID-19. This chain joins TRBV14 and TRBJ2-1; the match to TRBD1 covers 11 bases. The source of this sequence is a human donor who had recovered from COVID-19. The CDR3 DNA reads TGTGCCAGCAGCCAAGTACCGGGACAGGGGGACAATGAGCAGTTCTTC. It specifies CASSQVPGQGDNEQFF.